This T cell receptor (beta chain) was found in a study of blood T cell repertoires in COVID-19. Turning to the study itself: Whether acute or convalescent, the COVID-19 samples came from the United States, Italy and Spain.

V lost 5 bases, J lost 4 bases, and 11 bases lay in between. CDR1 is MNHEY and CDR2 is SVGAGI in the germline V gene. The CDR3 contains 13 residues. Here immunoSEQ multiplex PCR was the method, and the copy in TCRdb shows in-frame clones only, minus some. The sample has roughly 100,000 clones, 81% seen once; the top ten hold 20% to 25%. V gene TRBV6-5 combines with J gene TRBJ1-1, with D tentatively TRBD1 (5 bases). This TCR came from a man aged 80 or over with active or convalescent COVID-19. Sequencing used peripheral blood. The CDR3 region is CASSPGTFTEAFF. For the CDR3, the DNA is TGTGCCAGCAGTCCCGGGACTTTCACTGAAGCTTTCTTT.